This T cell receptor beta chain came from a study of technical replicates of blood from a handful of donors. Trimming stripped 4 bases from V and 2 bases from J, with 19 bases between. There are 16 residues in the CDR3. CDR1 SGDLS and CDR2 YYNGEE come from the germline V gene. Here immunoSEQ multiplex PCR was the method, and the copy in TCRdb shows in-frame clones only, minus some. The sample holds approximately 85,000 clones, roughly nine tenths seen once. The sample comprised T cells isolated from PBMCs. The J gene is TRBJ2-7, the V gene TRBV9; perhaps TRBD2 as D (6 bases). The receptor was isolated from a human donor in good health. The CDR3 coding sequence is TGTGCCAGCAGCCCCCCAGGCGGGACCGCCACCTACGAGCAGTACTTC. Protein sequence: CASSPPGGTATYEQYF.